One sample yielded the 29 T cell receptor beta chains listed below, sequenced in a study of cytomegalovirus exposure and HLA in healthy donors. A multiplex PCR was run with 60 Vbeta primers and 13 Jbeta primers. Clones were sequenced by immunoSEQ multiplex PCR, and TCRdb holds only the in-frame ones, with some missing. Of around 270,000 clones listed, 80% are singletons. The sequenced material came from PBMCs. Receptors were obtained from a girl aged 2-10 years in good health and CMV-seronegative.

A note on this clone: In the same sample, other DNA sequences code for this CDR3. The chain joins TRBV5-1 to TRBJ2-3; TRBD1 aligns across 9 bases. Trimming at V came to 2 bases and at J to 0 bases, leaving 1 base not matched to a gene. CDR1 and CDR2 (germline): SGHRS, YFSETQ. This CDR3 region has 15 residues. Here the CDR3 DNA reads TGCGCCAGCAGCTTAGGACAGGGGAGCACAGATACGCAGTATTTT. Translating it yields CASSLGQGSTDTQYF.

V is TRBV2 and J is TRBJ2-7; TRBD1 agrees at 11 bases. In germline, CDR1 is SNHLY, CDR2 FYNNEI. The CDR3 has 14 residues. After removal of 6 bases from V and 3 bases from J, the junction contained 4 bases not matched to a gene. CDR3 protein: CASRPGQGDYEQYF. The CDR3 DNA follows: TGTGCCAGCAGACCGGGACAGGGGGACTACGAGCAGTACTTC. The variable domain in full, with the rest retrieved from reference TRBV2 and TRBJ2-7, is EPEVTQTPSHQVTQMGQEVILRCVPISNHLYFYWYRQILGQKVEFLVSFYNNEISEKSEIFDDQFSVERPDGSNFTLKIRSTKLEDSAMYFCASRPGQGDYEQYFGPGTRLTVT.

The V call is TRBV5-6, the J call TRBJ2-5; 10 nucleotides agree with TRBD1. The end of the DNA is better explained by TRBJ2-7, so the J call may be wrong. Germline values: CDR1 SGHDT, CDR2 YYEEEE. The CDR3 covers 15 residues. The CDR3 DNA follows: TGTGCCAGCAGCTGGGGACAGGGGAGGTATTACGAGCAGTACTTC. Protein sequence: CASSWGQGRYYEQYF.

This clone was picked up a small number of times. V gene TRBV9 combines with J gene TRBJ1-5; 12 bases fit TRBD1. This CDR3 region has 15 residues. After removal of 3 bases from V and 6 bases from J, the junction contained 4 bases not matched to a gene. Germline loops: CDR1 SGDLS, CDR2 YYNGEE. CDR3 protein: CASSAGTGGGQPQHF. The DNA of the CDR3 is TGTGCCAGCAGCGCCGGGACAGGGGGCGGTCAGCCCCAGCATTTT.

This chain uses TRBV27 with TRBJ1-5; D not certain. Germline V gene lookup returns CDR1 MNHEY and CDR2 SMNVEV (reference sequence). V was clipped by 5 bases and J by 5 bases, with 13 bases between them. This CDR3 spans 14 amino acids. CDR3 DNA: TGTGCCAGCAGTCCGGGGTCCGCTCATCAGCCCCAGCATTTT. Amino acids: CASSPGSAHQPQHF.

The chain's CDR3 is CASSLSPPGLAGVRNEQFF. The CDR3 DNA follows: TGTGCCAGCAGTTTATCGCCACCTGGACTAGCGGGAGTCCGGAATGAGCAGTTCTTC. The rearrangement links TRBV27 to TRBJ2-1, with TRBD2 identical over 13 bases. This CDR3 contains 19 residues. The V gene's germline CDR1 is MNHEY and CDR2 SMNVEV (reference sequence). Germline trimming cut 0 bases from V and 7 bases from J; bases unmatched to any gene: 12.

The chain couples TRBV5-4 to TRBJ2-1; D gene uncertain. In germline, CDR1 is SGHNT, CDR2 YYREEE (reference sequence). Trimming took 4 bases from V and 0 from J, leaving 14 bases between them. The CDR3 consists of 16 residues. The CDR3 loop reads CASSPTTWSSYNEQFF. DNA for the CDR3: TGTGCCAGCAGCCCTACTACCTGGAGCTCCTACAATGAGCAGTTCTTC. The whole variable domain, filled in from reference TRBV5-4 and TRBJ2-1, reads ETGVTQSPTHLIKTRGQQVTLRCSSQSGHNTVSWYQQALGQGPQFIFQYYREEENGRGNFPPRFSGLQFPNYSSELNVNALELDDSALYLCASSPTTWSSYNEQFFGPGTRLTVL.

The chain recombines TRBV18 with TRBJ2-1; D remains unclear. From germline, CDR1 is KGHSH and CDR2 LQKENI. The CDR3 contains 17 residues. V was pared by 4 bases and J by 4 bases, with 20 bases between. CDR3 protein: CASSLYQAPDFYNEQFF. The DNA of the CDR3 is TGTGCCAGCTCACTTTACCAGGCACCGGATTTTTACAATGAGCAGTTCTTC.

This sequence joins TRBV9 and TRBJ2-1, with 9 bases identical to TRBD2. This CDR3 spans 17 amino acids. Germline V CDR1 and CDR2: SGDLS, YYNGEE. V lost 6 bases to trimming and J lost 5 bases; unmatched junction nucleotides: 15. CDR3 residues: CASNVGRISGGDNEQFF. The CDR3 nucleotides are TGTGCCAGCAACGTGGGTCGGATTAGCGGGGGTGACAATGAGCAGTTCTTC.

The rearrangement links TRBV18 to TRBJ2-4; TRBD1 matches 8 bases. The germline V gene encodes CDR1 KGHSH and CDR2 LQKENI. CDR3 size: 15 residues. Unmatched junction bases numbered 7, after V lost 3 bases and J lost 6 bases. CDR3: CASSPETGVGNIQYF. For the CDR3, the DNA is TGTGCCAGCTCACCTGAGACAGGGGTGGGAAACATTCAGTACTTC.

This chain connects TRBV5-1 to TRBJ1-6; no clear D. Germline V gene lookup returns CDR1 SGHRS and CDR2 YFSETQ. The CDR3 runs to 15 residues. V was shortened by 3 bases and J by 8 bases, with 15 bases between the two germline ends. The CDR3 DNA reads as TGCGCCAGCAGCTGGGAGGGTCATGCTGATTCACCCCTCCACTTT. Its protein product is CASSWEGHADSPLHF.

DNA for the CDR3: TGTGCCAGCAGCTTCCTGACAGGGTATCACGAGCAGTACTTC. This encodes CASSFLTGYHEQYF. V gene TRBV5-6 combines with J gene TRBJ2-7; TRBD1 agrees at 7 bases. The V gene end was trimmed by 2 bases and the J gene end by 5 bases; junction bases not matched to a gene: 7. In germline, CDR1 is SGHDT, CDR2 YYEEEE. CDR3 length equals 14 residues.

This sequence joins TRBV11-3 and TRBJ2-2; D is ambiguous. Germline V CDR1 and CDR2: SGHNT, YENEEA. The length of the CDR3 is 14 residues. Trimming left V 1 base short and J 5 bases short, with 8 bases between. The CDR3 protein is CASSLGYRTGELFF. CDR3 coding DNA: TGTGCCAGCAGCTTAGGTTACAGAACCGGGGAGCTGTTTTTT.

This chain uses TRBV12-5 with TRBJ1-1; the match to TRBD1 covers 7 bases. The CDR3 loop spans 15 amino acids. CDR1 LGHNT and CDR2 FRNRAP come from the germline V gene. J lost 2 bases, V lost 0 bases, and 3 bases had no gene match. The DNA of the CDR3 is TGTGCTAGTGGTTTGGTCAAAGGGGGCAACACTGAAGCTTTCTTT. Its translation is CASGLVKGGNTEAFF.

This clone has more than one count but fewer than ten. Here the CDR3 reads CASSGTSGPYEQYF. As DNA, the CDR3 is TGTGCCAGCAGTGGGACTAGCGGACCCTACGAGCAGTACTTC. The chain combines TRBV6-1 with TRBJ2-7; TRBD2 matches at 10 bases. The CDR3 length is 14 residues. CDR1 MNHNS and CDR2 SASEGT come from the germline V gene. The J segment lost 2 bases and the V segment lost 4 bases, leaving 2 bases of the junction unmatched.

The chain uses TRBV2 and TRBJ1-3; D is perhaps TRBD1 (5 bases). V dropped 9 bases and J dropped 4 bases, with 22 bases sitting between them. The CDR3 loop spans 16 amino acids. Germline CDR1 and CDR2: SNHLY and FYNNEI. The CDR3 loop reads CASTLNQGVLGNTIYF. CDR3 nucleotide sequence: TGTGCCAGTACCTTAAACCAAGGGGTGTTGGGAAACACCATATATTTT.

V is TRBV9 and J is TRBJ2-2; D remains ambiguous. V dropped 3 bases and J dropped 5 bases, with 14 bases sitting between them. This CDR3 comprises 15 residues. Germline V gives CDR1 SGDLS, CDR2 YYNGEE. In DNA, the CDR3 is TGTGCCAGCAGCGCAAGCTTATTACTAACCGGGGAGCTGTTTTTT. It is translated as CASSASLLLTGELFF.

The CDR3 nucleotides are TGTGCCAGCAGTTTCAACAGGGGCTCTGGGGCCAACGTCCTGACTTTC. As protein: CASSFNRGSGANVLTF. V is TRBV6-5 and J is TRBJ2-6; 7 positions match TRBD1. J gave up 0 bases and V 4 bases, and 3 bases lay outside the gene matches. Germline assignment: CDR1 MNHEY and CDR2 SVGAGI. The CDR3 is 16 amino acids.

CDR3 protein: CASSVFGGSGDEQYF. The DNA of the CDR3 is TGTGCCAGCAGCGTATTCGGCGGGAGTGGCGACGAGCAGTACTTC. This chain connects TRBV9 to TRBJ2-7, with 7 bases that match TRBD2. Trimming cost V 1 base and J 5 bases; bases outside gene matches: 9. Looked up from germline, CDR1 is SGDLS and CDR2 is YYNGEE. This CDR3 has 15 residues.

V and J are TRBV18 and TRBJ1-1; D not certain. Deletions cut 3 bases from V and 3 bases from J, with 5 bases between. Germline CDR1 KGHSH, CDR2 LQKENI. The CDR3 consists of 12 residues. CDR3 residues: CASSPSDTEAFF. The CDR3 nucleotides are TGTGCCAGCTCACCTTCGGACACTGAAGCTTTCTTT.

This rearrangement joins TRBV19 to TRBJ1-5; maybe TRBD1 (5 bases). V dropped 5 bases and J dropped 11 bases, with 16 bases sitting between them. Germline CDR1 reads LNHDA; CDR2 reads SQIVND (reference sequence). This CDR3 contains 13 residues. The CDR3 coding sequence is TGTGCCAGTAGTCCGCCGACAGTTATGTCCCAGCATTTT. It yields the protein CASSPPTVMSQHF.

The rearrangement joins TRBV5-1 to TRBJ1-2; D not certain. V was shortened by 7 bases and J by 6 bases, with 16 bases between the two germline ends. Germline V gene data show CDR1 as SGHRS and CDR2 as YFSETQ. This CDR3 is 13 amino acids long. The CDR3 spells CASRVGEMDGYTF. CDR3 coding DNA: TGCGCCAGCCGGGTCGGAGAGATGGATGGCTACACCTTC.

This rearrangement joins TRBV6-1 to TRBJ1-2, with D unclear. The CDR3 runs 15 residues. The V gene's germline CDR1 is MNHNS and CDR2 SASEGT. The V end was cut by 5 bases, the J end by 1 base, with 14 bases between. The CDR3 nucleotides read TGTGCCAGCAGTAAAACCACTACGGGTAACTATGGCTACACCTTC. Translating it yields CASSKTTTGNYGYTF.

In regard to this clone: An end of the junction does not agree with germline; a read error may underlie this. V is TRBV5-4 and J is TRBJ2-3, with 10 bases lining up with TRBD2. The CDR3 has 17 residues. CDR1 SGHNT and CDR2 YYREEE come from the germline V gene (reference sequence). The CDR3 nucleotides read TGTGCCAGCAGCTTGGCAGCGGGGGGGCCAGTGGCAGATATGCAGTATTTT. This codes for CASSLAAGGPVADMQYF.

This clone was detected once. The chain links TRBV6-5 to TRBJ1-1; D unresolved. V dropped 2 bases and J dropped 2 bases, with 9 bases sitting between them. The CDR3 is 14 amino acids. Germline values: CDR1 MNHEY, CDR2 SVGAGI. CDR3 DNA: TGTGCCAGCAGTTACGCGGGAGAAAACACTGAAGCTTTCTTT. Protein product: CASSYAGENTEAFF.

The V call is TRBV7-6, the J call TRBJ2-7, with D possibly TRBD2 on 6 matching bases. V gave up 2 bases and J gave up 8 bases, with 13 bases separating them. From germline, CDR1 is SGHVS and CDR2 FNYEAQ. The CDR3 has 13 residues. CDR3 residues: CASSLPGADQQYF. The CDR3 nucleotides read TGTGCCAGCAGCTTACCGGGAGCGGACCAGCAGTACTTC.

The J gene is TRBJ1-5, the V gene TRBV12-5; 7 bases match TRBD1. CDR1 is LGHNT and CDR2 is FRNRAP in the germline V gene. The CDR3 is 13 amino acids. With 8 bases clipped from V and 4 bases from J, the junction kept 5 bases outside the gene matches. CDR3 bases: TGTGCTAGTCGCGACAGGGTAAATCAGCCCCAGCATTTT. It translates to CASRDRVNQPQHF.

This clone was found once. The chain joins TRBV7-9 to TRBJ1-3, with D hard to call. Germline CDR1 SEHNR, CDR2 FQNEAQ (reference sequence). The CDR3 is 14 residues long. V was trimmed by 6 bases and J by 4 bases, leaving 13 bases between them. The CDR3: CASSHRYGGNTIYF. Written as DNA, the CDR3 is TGTGCCAGCAGTCATCGGTACGGGGGAAACACCATATATTTT.

The chain has TRBV7-9 and TRBJ2-5; 9 bases align to TRBD2. The J call is in doubt because the DNA end fits TRBJ2-7 better. The germline CDR1 and CDR2 sequences are SEHNR and FQNEAQ (reference sequence). The CDR3 length is 14 residues. As DNA, the CDR3 is TGTGCCAGCACCACGTCCGGACTAGCGAACGAGCAGTACTTC. Residues: CASTTSGLANEQYF.